Shown below are 21 T cell receptor beta chains from a single sample sequenced in a study of post-analysis software for immune sequencing data. Notes on the study in general: In patients, about five TRBV segments were more frequent than in controls, with TRBV5-6, TRBV5-1 and TRBV20-1 among them.

Every TCR beta cDNA library bore unique molecular identifiers. TCRdb reanalysed the PCR reads using MiXCR and keeps one entry per CDR3 protein. Counted here are about 500,000 distinct CDR3 sequences, roughly 45% occurring once; the ten biggest clones make up over 10%. Their target antigens are unknown. What was sequenced was blood. These receptors came from a girl aged 10-17 years with multiple sclerosis.

The chain links TRBV24-1 to TRBJ2-1; 15 bases are shared with TRBD2. The trim removed 5 bases at V and 1 base at J, leaving 8 bases unmatched. CDR1 and CDR2 from the germline V gene are KGHDR and SFDVKD. The CDR3 has 19 residues. The CDR3 protein is CATSVPGLAGGPSYNEQFF. Written as DNA, the CDR3 is TGTGCCACCAGTGTCCCGGGACTAGCGGGAGGCCCTTCCTACAATGAGCAGTTCTTC.

This sequence joins TRBV20-1 and TRBJ2-3; 9 bases agree with TRBD2. Germline assignment: CDR1 DFQATT and CDR2 SNEGSKA (reference sequence). V was clipped by 5 bases and J by 4 bases; unmatched bases: 7. This CDR3 spans 14 amino acids. The CDR3 reads CSAPRAGGPDTQYF. The CDR3 bases are TGCAGTGCTCCACGGGCGGGAGGGCCAGATACGCAGTATTTT.

The chain is built from TRBV9 and TRBJ2-7; D is ambiguous. V was trimmed by 0 bases and J by 3 bases, leaving 7 bases between them. This CDR3 is 13 amino acids long. CDR1 is SGDLS, CDR2 YYNGEE, per germline. CDR3 amino acids: CASSVGHLYEQYF. The CDR3 nucleotides are TGTGCCAGCAGCGTAGGACATCTCTACGAGCAGTACTTC.

V usage is TRBV25-1 and J usage is TRBJ2-3; 10 nucleotides agree with TRBD1. This CDR3 contains 16 residues. Germline CDR1 is MGHDK and CDR2 is SYGVNS. V was pared by 3 bases and J by 2 bases, with 5 bases of the junction left unmatched. CDR3 nucleotides: TGTGCCAGCAGTGAGGGACAGGGGTACACCACAGATACGCAGTATTTT. This encodes CASSEGQGYTTDTQYF.

This clonotype was picked up a small number of times. The V call is TRBV20-1, the J call TRBJ1-2, with D maybe TRBD1 (5 bases). The V and J ends lost 3 bases and 1 base respectively, with 12 bases between them. The CDR3 spans 14 residues. Germline assignment: CDR1 DFQATT and CDR2 SNEGSKA (reference sequence). The CDR3 DNA follows: TGCAGTGCTAGTCAAGGGGATAATAACTATGGCTACACCTTC. It encodes CSASQGDNNYGYTF.

The chain recombines TRBV7-2 with TRBJ1-2; D is unclear. V was pared by 5 bases and J by 5 bases, with 18 bases between. This CDR3 is built from 15 residues. Germline loops: CDR1 SGHTA, CDR2 FQGNSA. The CDR3: CASSLERRGLYGYTF. CDR3 coding DNA: TGTGCCAGCAGCCTAGAGCGGCGAGGGCTTTATGGCTACACCTTC.

This clonotype was observed a handful of times. The chain employs TRBV29-1 and TRBJ2-3; D is ambiguous. The CDR3 spans 13 residues. V was clipped by 3 bases and J by 0 bases, with 7 bases between them. CDR1 is SQVTM and CDR2 is ANQGSEA in the germline V gene. DNA of the CDR3: TGCAGCGTTGACTCGCGGAGCACAGATACGCAGTATTTT. It codes for CSVDSRSTDTQYF.

A single count supports this clonotype. The DNA for the CDR3 is TGCGCCAGCAGCTCCTCTAGCGGGAGGTCCGATACGCAGTATTTT. It translates to CASSSSSGRSDTQYF. The rearrangement joins TRBV5-1 to TRBJ2-3; TRBD2 matches at 11 bases. Germline CDR1 is SGHRS and CDR2 is YFSETQ. This CDR3 comprises 15 residues. V lost 3 bases, J lost 6 bases, and 6 bases stayed unmatched. The full variable domain, with the rest looked up from reference TRBV5-1 and TRBJ2-3, is KAGVTQTPRYLIKTRGQQVTLSCSPISGHRSVSWYQQTPGQGLQFLFEYFSETQRNKGNFPGRFSGRQFSNSRSEMNVSTLELGDSALYLCASSSSSGRSDTQYFGPGTRLTVL.

The V call is TRBV12-3 or TRBV12-4, the J call TRBJ2-3, with 7 positions matching TRBD2. Trimming cost V 5 bases and J 2 bases; bases outside gene matches: 10. This CDR3 has 16 residues. The CDR3 DNA reads as TGTGCCAGCAGTAGGGACTATTTAGGGAACACAGATACGCAGTATTTT. This gives the protein CASSRDYLGNTDTQYF.

This clonotype was picked up a small number of times. This chain joins TRBV29-1 and TRBJ2-7, with unresolved D. The CDR3 sequence is 14 residues long. Per germline, CDR1 SQVTM and CDR2 ANQGSEA. V dropped 2 bases and J dropped 2 bases, with 13 bases sitting between them. The CDR3 DNA is TGCAGCGTTGAAAAAACAGCCTTCCCCTACGAGCAGTACTTC. Amino acids: CSVEKTAFPYEQYF.

The V call is TRBV7-9, the J call TRBJ2-7; 7 nucleotides agree with TRBD1. J gave up 3 bases and V 5 bases, and 4 bases lay outside the gene matches. Per the germline V gene, CDR1 is SEHNR and CDR2 is FQNEAQ (reference sequence). The CDR3 length is 13 residues. The CDR3 bases are TGTGCCAGCAGCCGGGACAGACTCTACGAGCAGTACTTC. This translates into CASSRDRLYEQYF.

This clonotype was counted between two and nine times. The CDR3 DNA sequence: TGCGCCAGCAGCTTGGGTCTAGGCGGGAAACTATACAATGAGCAGTTCTTC. Translated, it gives CASSLGLGGKLYNEQFF. The chain links TRBV5-1 to TRBJ2-1; TRBD2 might be the D (6 bases). V was cut by 0 bases and J by 4 bases, with 17 bases left in between. This CDR3 region has 17 residues. Germline V lookup: CDR1 SGHRS, CDR2 YFSETQ.

Of note for this clonotype: At one end, the junction sequence differs from germline, possibly due to a read error. The V gene is TRBV5-1, the J gene TRBJ1-2; D remains ambiguous. There are 14 residues in the CDR3. The germline V gene has CDR1 SGHRS and CDR2 YFSETQ. The CDR3 is CASSLGPPNHGYTF. As DNA, the CDR3 is TGCGCCAGCAGCTTGGGGCCCCCTAACCATGGCTACACCTTC.

The chain employs TRBV12-3 or TRBV12-4 and TRBJ2-1; D uncertain. The V end lost 6 bases, the J end lost 7 bases, and 22 bases lay between the germline ends. The CDR3 totals 16 residues. The CDR3 DNA is TGTGCCAGCAGCCCTCGACCTTTAGTCGGGTATAATGAGCAGTTCTTC. The encoded protein is CASSPRPLVGYNEQFF.

Concerning this clonotype: At one end, the junction sequence differs from germline, possibly due to a read error. The chain links TRBV5-8 to TRBJ2-3, with D uncertain. The germline V gene has CDR1 SGHTS and CDR2 YDEGEE. The CDR3 sequence is 14 residues long. The CDR3 loop reads CANSSTEWTDTQYF. For the CDR3, the DNA is TGTGCCAACAGCTCGACCGAATGGACAGATACGCAGTATTTT.

This sequence joins TRBV6-5 and TRBJ2-1, with D tentatively TRBD1 (6 bases). CDR1 and CDR2 (germline): MNHEY, SVGAGI. Trimming left V 2 bases short and J 8 bases short, with 16 bases between. The CDR3 extends over 15 amino acids. The CDR3 DNA is TGTGCCAGCAGTTACGGATCAGGGGACCGCGATGAGCAGTTCTTC. It is translated as CASSYGSGDRDEQFF.

The chain carries TRBV6-6 and TRBJ1-5, with D uncertain. This CDR3 is 15 amino acids long. The V gene lost 2 bases and the J gene lost 0 bases, with 8 bases spanning the gap. The germline V gene has CDR1 MNHNY and CDR2 SVGAGI (reference sequence). CDR3 sequence (DNA): TGTGCCAGCAGTTACATACGGAATAGCAATCAGCCCCAGCATTTT. This sequence encodes CASSYIRNSNQPQHF.

CDR3 amino acids: CASSLVDSSYEQYF. Here the CDR3 DNA reads TGTGCCAGCAGTTTGGTAGATTCCTCCTACGAGCAGTACTTC. V is TRBV12-3 or TRBV12-4 and J is TRBJ2-7; D gene uncertain. Trimming removed 3 bases at V and 0 bases at J, with 9 bases between. CDR3 length: 14 amino acids.

Here the CDR3 reads CASSFETANTEAFF. CDR3 coding DNA: TGTGCCAGCAGCTTTGAGACGGCGAACACTGAAGCTTTCTTT. The chain combines TRBV7-2 with TRBJ1-1; D call uncertain. The CDR3 length is 14 residues. V was clipped by 3 bases and J by 1 base, with 9 bases between them. Germline assignment: CDR1 SGHTA and CDR2 FQGNSA.

For this clonotype: At one of its ends the junction is not consistent with the germline gene, which may arise from a read error. The chain employs TRBV10-1 and TRBJ2-3; D is perhaps TRBD2 (7 bases). The CDR3 runs to 14 residues. CDR1 and CDR2 from the germline V gene are WNHNN and SYGVQD (reference sequence). CDR3: CASSAGGRTDTQYF. CDR3 nucleotides: TGTGCCAGCAGCGCCGGGGGGCGCACAGATACGCAGTATTTT.

V gene TRBV15 combines with J gene TRBJ2-1; 10 positions agree with TRBD2. Germline CDR1 LNHNV, CDR2 YYDKDF (reference sequence). Unmatched junction bases numbered 9, after V lost 0 bases and J lost 7 bases. This CDR3 region has 17 residues. In DNA, the CDR3 is TGTGCCACCAGCAGAGAAAAGCTAGCGGGAGTCGAGAATGAGCAGTTCTTC. This gives the protein CATSREKLAGVENEQFF.